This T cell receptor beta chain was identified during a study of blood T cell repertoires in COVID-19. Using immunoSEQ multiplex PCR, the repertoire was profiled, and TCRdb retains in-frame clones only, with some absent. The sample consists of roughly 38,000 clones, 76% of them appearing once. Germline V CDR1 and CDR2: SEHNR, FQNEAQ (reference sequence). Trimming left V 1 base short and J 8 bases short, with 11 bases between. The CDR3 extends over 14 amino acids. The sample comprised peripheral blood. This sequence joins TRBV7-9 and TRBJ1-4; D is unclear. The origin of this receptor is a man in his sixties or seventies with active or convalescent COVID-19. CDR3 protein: CASSLGGRLEKLFF. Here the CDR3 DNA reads TGTGCCAGCAGCTTAGGAGGGCGTTTGGAAAAACTGTTTTTT.